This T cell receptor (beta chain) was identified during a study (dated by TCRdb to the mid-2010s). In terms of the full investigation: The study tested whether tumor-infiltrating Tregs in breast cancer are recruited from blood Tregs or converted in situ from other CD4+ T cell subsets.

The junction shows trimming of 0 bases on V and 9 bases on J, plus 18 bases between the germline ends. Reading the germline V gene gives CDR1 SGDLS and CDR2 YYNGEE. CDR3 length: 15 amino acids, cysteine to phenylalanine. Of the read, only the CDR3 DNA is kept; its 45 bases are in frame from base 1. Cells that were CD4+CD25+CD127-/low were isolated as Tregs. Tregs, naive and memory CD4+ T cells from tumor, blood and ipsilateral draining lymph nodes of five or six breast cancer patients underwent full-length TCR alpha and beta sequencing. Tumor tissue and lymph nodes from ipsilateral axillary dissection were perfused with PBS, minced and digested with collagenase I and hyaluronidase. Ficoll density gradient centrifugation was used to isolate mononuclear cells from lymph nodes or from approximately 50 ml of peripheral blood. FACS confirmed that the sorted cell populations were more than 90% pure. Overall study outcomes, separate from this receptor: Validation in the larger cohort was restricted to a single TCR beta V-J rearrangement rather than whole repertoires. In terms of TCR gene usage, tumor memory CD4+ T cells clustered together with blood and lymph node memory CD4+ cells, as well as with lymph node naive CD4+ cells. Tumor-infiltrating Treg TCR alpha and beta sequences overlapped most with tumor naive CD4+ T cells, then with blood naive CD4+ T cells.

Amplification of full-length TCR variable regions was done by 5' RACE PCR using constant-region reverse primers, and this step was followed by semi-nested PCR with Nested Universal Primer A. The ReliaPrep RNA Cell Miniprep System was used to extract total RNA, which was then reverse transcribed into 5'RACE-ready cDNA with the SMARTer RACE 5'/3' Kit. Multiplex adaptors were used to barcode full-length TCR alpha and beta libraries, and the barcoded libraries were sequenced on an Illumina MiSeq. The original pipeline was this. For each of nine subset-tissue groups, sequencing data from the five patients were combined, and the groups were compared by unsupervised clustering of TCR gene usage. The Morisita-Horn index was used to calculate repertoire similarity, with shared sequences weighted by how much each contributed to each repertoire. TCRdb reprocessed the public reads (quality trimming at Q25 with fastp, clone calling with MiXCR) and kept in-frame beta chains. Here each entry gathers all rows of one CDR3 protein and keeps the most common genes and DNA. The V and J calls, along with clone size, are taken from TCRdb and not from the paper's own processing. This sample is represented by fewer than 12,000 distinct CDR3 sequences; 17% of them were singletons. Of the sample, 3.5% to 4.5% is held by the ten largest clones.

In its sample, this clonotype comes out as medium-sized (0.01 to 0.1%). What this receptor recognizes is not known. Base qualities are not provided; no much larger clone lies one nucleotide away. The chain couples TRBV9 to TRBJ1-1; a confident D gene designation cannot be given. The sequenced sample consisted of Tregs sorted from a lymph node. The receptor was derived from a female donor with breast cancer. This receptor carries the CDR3 CASSVDAVNYGKAFF. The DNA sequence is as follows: TGTGCCAGCAGCGTAGATGCGGTCAACTATGGGAAAGCTTTCTTT. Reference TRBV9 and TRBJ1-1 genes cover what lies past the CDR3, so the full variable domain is DSGVTQTPKHLITATGQRVTLRCSPRSGDLSVYWYQQSLDQGLQFLIQYYNGEERAKGNILERFSAQQFPDLHSELNLSSLELGDSALYFCASSVDAVNYGKAFFGQGTRLTVV.